Following are 4 T cell receptor beta chains from one sample sequenced in a study of blood T cells in healthy people across ages. Primed by a sample-barcoded 5' primer and a J-beta primer mix, a second PCR proceeded for about 7 to 11 cycles. MiXCR was run by TCRdb on the 5' RACE reads, yielding one entry per CDR3 protein. The sample lists some 1.4 million distinct CDR3 sequences; roughly 40% were seen once. The sample consisted of blood. The origin of the receptors is a woman younger than 35 in good health.

This clonotype turned up a few times. The chain couples TRBV30 to TRBJ1-2; D is perhaps TRBD1 (6 bases). The CDR3 has 12 amino acids. V lost 0 bases and J 8 bases, leaving 10 bases between the germline ends. CDR1 is GTSNPN, CDR2 SVGIG, per germline (reference sequence). CDR3 bases: TGTGCCTGGAGTGTAGGGGGGAAAGGCTACACCTTC. Protein: CAWSVGGKGYTF.

The rearrangement links TRBV6-1 to TRBJ2-1; D is perhaps TRBD2 (7 bases). V was cut by 8 bases and J by 9 bases, with 11 bases left in between. This CDR3 spans 11 amino acids. From germline, CDR1 is MNHNS and CDR2 SASEGT. This chain's CDR3 is CASLGGGEQFF. In nucleotides, the CDR3 is TGTGCCAGCTTAGGGGGGGGTGAGCAGTTCTTC.

On this clonotype: At one end the junction does not follow the germline gene, possibly because of a read error. The rearrangement uses TRBV27 and TRBJ2-5, with TRBD2 identical over 9 bases. The CDR3 sequence is 15 residues long. The germline gives CDR1 MNHEY, CDR2 SMNVEV (reference sequence). CDR3 residues: CASRLLGLALYEQYF. In nucleotides, the CDR3 is TGTGCCAGCCGTTTATTGGGACTAGCACTATATGAGCAGTACTTC.

This clonotype occurred a few times. The rearrangement links TRBV28 to TRBJ2-3, with D perhaps matching TRBD1 (5 bases). CDR3 length: 13 residues. The V gene's germline CDR1 is MDHEN and CDR2 SYDVKM. Trimming pared 6 bases from V and 2 bases from J, leaving 9 bases between. CDR3: CASSRQTTDTQYF. The CDR3 DNA reads TGTGCCAGCAGCAGACAGACCACAGATACGCAGTATTTT.